This TCR beta chain derives from a study of cytomegalovirus exposure and HLA in healthy donors. Study-wide results and limits: Prediction of most subjects' HLA-A and HLA-B alleles by TCR beta sequences was reportedly accurate.

Remarks on this clone: Its antigen is as yet unknown.

Primers for the PCR totalled 60 Vbeta and 13 Jbeta. Generated by immunoSEQ multiplex PCR, the TCRdb table keeps only in-frame clones and is missing some. This sample yields about 150,000 clones, of which 60% to 85% are seen a single time; 6.3% belongs to the top ten. The clonotype comes from a man aged 50-59 years in good health and CMV-seropositive. Sequenced material: PBMCs.

The CDR3 protein is CASSDRTGGTDTQYF. CDR3 nucleotide sequence: TGTGCCAGCAGCGATCGGACAGGAGGCACAGATACGCAGTATTTT. V is TRBV5-4 and J is TRBJ2-3; 7 bases are shared with TRBD1. Trimming cost V 4 bases and J 1 base; bases outside gene matches: 6. Germline lookup yields CDR1 SGHNT and CDR2 YYREEE (reference sequence). There are 15 residues in the CDR3.